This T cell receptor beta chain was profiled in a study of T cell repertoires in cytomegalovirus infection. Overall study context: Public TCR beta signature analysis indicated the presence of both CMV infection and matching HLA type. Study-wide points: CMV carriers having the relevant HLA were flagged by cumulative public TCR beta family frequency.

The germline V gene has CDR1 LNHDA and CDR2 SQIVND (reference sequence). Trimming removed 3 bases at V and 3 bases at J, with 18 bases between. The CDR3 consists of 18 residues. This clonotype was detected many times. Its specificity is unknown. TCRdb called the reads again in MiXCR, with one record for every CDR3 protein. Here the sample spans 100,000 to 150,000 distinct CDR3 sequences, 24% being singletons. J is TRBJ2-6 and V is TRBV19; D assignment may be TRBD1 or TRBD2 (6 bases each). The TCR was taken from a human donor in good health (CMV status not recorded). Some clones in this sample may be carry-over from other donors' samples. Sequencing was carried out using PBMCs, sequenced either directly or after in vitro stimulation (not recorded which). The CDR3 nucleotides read TGTGCCAGTAGTATCCCGGGGGCGCGGGGTAGTGGGGCCAACGTCCTGACTTTC. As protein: CASSIPGARGSGANVLTF.